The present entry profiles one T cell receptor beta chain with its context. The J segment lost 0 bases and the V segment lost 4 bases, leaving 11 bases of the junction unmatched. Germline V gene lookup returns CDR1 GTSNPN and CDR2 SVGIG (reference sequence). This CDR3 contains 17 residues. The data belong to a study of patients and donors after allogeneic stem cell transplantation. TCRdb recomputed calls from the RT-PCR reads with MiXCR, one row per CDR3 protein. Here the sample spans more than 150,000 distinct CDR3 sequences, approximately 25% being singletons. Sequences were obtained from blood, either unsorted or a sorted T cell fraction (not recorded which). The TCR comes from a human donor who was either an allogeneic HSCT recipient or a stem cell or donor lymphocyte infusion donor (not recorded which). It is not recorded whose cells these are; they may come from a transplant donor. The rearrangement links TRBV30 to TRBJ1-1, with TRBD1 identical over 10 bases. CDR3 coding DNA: TGTGCCTGGAATATCGACAGGGGGCTAAATTTGAACACTGAAGCTTTCTTT. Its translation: CAWNIDRGLNLNTEAFF.